The table lists the clone carrying this T cell receptor (beta chain) with a few counts. Its matching antigen is unknown. The study ran its PCR with 60 Vbeta and 13 Jbeta primers. Assay used: immunoSEQ multiplex PCR; TCRdb lists only in-frame clones, some missing. The sample carries roughly 130,000 clones, approximately 67% recorded once. Germline V gives CDR1 SGHRS, CDR2 YFSETQ. This CDR3 spans 15 amino acids. Trimming cost V 1 base and J 6 bases, with 15 bases left between them. The data are from a study of cytomegalovirus exposure and HLA in healthy donors. Study outcomes and limitations: A prior analysis recorded that most TCR beta V segments were productive about 87% or about 30% of the time.

The sequencing sample was made of PBMCs. This clonotype was obtained from a woman in her sixties in good health and CMV-seronegative. The rearrangement links TRBV5-1 to TRBJ2-3; no reliable D call. CDR3 in DNA: TGCGCCAGCAGCTTGAGCGACTCAACCGCGGATACGCAGTATTTT. It specifies CASSLSDSTADTQYF.